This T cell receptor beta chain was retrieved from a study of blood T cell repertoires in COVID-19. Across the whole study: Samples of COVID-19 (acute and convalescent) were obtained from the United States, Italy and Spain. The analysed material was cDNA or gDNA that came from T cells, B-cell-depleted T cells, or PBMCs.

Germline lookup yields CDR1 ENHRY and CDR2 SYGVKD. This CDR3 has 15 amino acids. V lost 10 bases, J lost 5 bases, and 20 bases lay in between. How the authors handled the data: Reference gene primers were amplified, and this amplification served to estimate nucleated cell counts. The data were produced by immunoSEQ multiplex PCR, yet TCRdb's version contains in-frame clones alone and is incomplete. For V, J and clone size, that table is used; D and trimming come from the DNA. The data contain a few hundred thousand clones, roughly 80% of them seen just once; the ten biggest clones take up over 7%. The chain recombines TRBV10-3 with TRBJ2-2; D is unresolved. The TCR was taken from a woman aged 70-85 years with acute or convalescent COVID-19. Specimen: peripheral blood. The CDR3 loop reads CASSTLPRGTGELFF. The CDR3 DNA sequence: TGTGCCAGTTCCACTCTCCCCCGAGGAACCGGGGAGCTGTTTTTT.